The 3 T cell receptor beta chains given below trace back to one sample, sequenced in a study of T-cell memory formation after mild COVID-19. TCRdb redid the calling of the 5' RACE reads with MiXCR, one entry per CDR3 protein. The data contain 300,000 to 400,000 distinct CDR3 sequences, more than 15% of them singletons. The sample taken for sequencing was PBMCs or a T cell subset sorted from them (not recorded which). The receptors stem from a young man who had mild COVID-19 (a few samples of this study predate the infection). Cell type and time point are not known.

This clonotype came up a few times. The chain has TRBV18 and TRBJ2-4; 7 nucleotides line up with TRBD1. CDR1 and CDR2 from the germline V gene are KGHSH and LQKENI. V shed 8 bases, J shed 2 bases, and the junction held 6 bases outside the gene matches. The CDR3 runs 14 residues. The CDR3 loop is CASATGVTKNIQYF. CDR3 sequence (DNA): TGTGCCAGCGCAACAGGGGTCACCAAAAACATTCAGTACTTC. The full variable domain, rest sourced from reference TRBV18 and TRBJ2-4, is NAGVMQNPRHLVRRRGQEARLRCSPMKGHSHVYWYRQLPEEGLKFMVYLQKENIIDESGMPKERFSAEFPKEGPSILRIQQVVRGDSAAYFCASATGVTKNIQYFGAGTRLSVL.

This clonotype was seen a few times. The rearrangement joins TRBV12-3 or TRBV12-4 to TRBJ2-1, with D perhaps matching TRBD2 (5 bases). This CDR3 contains 17 residues. V gave up 3 bases and J gave up 0 bases, with 15 bases separating them. The CDR3 nucleotides read TGTGCCAGCAGTTTCCCTAGCCTTCTTCGCTCCTACAATGAGCAGTTCTTC. Protein sequence: CASSFPSLLRSYNEQFF.

In its sample, this clonotype was seen many times. The rearrangement uses TRBV6-2 or TRBV6-3 and TRBJ2-7; 9 bases agree with TRBD1. Unmatched junction bases numbered 23, after V lost 7 bases and J lost 7 bases. Germline CDR1 reads MNHEY; CDR2 reads SVGEGT. The CDR3 runs 18 residues. DNA of the CDR3: TGTGCCAGCACCGCCGGCGAGAAGGTACCGGGACAGGGAAAAGAGCAGTACGTC. Protein product: CASTAGEKVPGQGKEQYV.